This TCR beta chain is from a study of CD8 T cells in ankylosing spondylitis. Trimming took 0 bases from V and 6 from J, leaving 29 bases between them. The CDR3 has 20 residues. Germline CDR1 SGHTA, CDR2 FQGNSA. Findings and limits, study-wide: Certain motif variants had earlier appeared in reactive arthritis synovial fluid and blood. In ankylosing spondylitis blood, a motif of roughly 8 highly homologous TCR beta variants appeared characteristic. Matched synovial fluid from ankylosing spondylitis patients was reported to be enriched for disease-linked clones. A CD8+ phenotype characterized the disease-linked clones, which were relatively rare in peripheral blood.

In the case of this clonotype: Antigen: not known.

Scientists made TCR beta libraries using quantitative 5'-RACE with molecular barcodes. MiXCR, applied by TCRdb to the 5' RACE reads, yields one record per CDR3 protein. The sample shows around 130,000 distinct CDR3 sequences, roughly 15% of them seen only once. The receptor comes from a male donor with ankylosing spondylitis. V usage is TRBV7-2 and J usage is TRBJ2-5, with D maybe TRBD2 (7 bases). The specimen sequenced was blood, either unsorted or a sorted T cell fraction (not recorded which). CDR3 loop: CASSLARGYRVRSLPKTQYF. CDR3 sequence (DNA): TGTGCCAGCAGCTTAGCGCGGGGGTACAGGGTTCGGTCCCTACCAAAGACCCAGTACTTC.